The 2 T cell receptor beta chains given below trace back to one sample, sequenced in a study of T cells after yellow fever vaccination. TCRdb reprocessed the 5' RACE reads with MiXCR, giving one entry per CDR3 protein. The data show approximately 160,000 distinct CDR3 sequences, roughly 8.8% seen once. Sequencing was performed on CD8+ T cells sorted from PBMCs, taken 45 days after the yellow fever booster vaccination. The receptors were gathered from a man between 18 and 29 years old who received the YFV17D yellow fever vaccine.

V gene TRBV29-1 combines with J gene TRBJ2-1, with D uncertain. V lost 1 base and J lost 2, with 6 bases in between. The length of the CDR3 is 13 residues. CDR1 is SQVTM, CDR2 ANQGSEA, per germline. The CDR3 sequence is CSVEGAAYNEQFF. The CDR3 DNA reads as TGCAGCGTTGAAGGAGCCGCCTACAATGAGCAGTTCTTC.

This clonotype was recorded many times. The chain carries TRBV9 and TRBJ2-3, with 12 bases fitting TRBD2. The CDR3 totals 18 residues. Trimming took 4 bases from V and 2 from J; bases not matched to a gene: 11. The germline CDR1 and CDR2 sequences are SGDLS and YYNGEE. CDR3 DNA: TGTGCCAGCAGCTCCCGACTAGCGGGGGCTCTCCTCACAGATACGCAGTATTTT. Protein product: CASSSRLAGALLTDTQYF.